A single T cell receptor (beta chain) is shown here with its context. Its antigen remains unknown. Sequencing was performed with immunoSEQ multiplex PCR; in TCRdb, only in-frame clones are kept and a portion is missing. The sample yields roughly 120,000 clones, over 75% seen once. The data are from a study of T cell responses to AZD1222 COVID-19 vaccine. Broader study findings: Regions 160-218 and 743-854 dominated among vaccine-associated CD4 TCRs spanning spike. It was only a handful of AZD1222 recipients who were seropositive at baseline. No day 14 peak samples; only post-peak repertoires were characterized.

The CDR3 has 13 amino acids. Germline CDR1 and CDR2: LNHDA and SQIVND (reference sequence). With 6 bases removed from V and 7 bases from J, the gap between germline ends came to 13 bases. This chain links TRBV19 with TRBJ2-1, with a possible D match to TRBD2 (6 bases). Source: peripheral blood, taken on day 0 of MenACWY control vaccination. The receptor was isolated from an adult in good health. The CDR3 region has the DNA TGTGCCAGTAGGGAGGGCCCAATGAATGAGCAGTTCTTC. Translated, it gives CASREGPMNEQFF.